This T cell receptor (beta chain) was retrieved from a study of beta chain features in type 1 diabetes. General observations from the study: For Type 1 diabetes patients, all four CD4+ subsets carried TCRB CDR3s that were moderately but significantly shorter.

The germline CDR1 and CDR2 sequences are SEHNR and FQNEAQ (reference sequence). The CDR3 spans 12 residues. V shed 5 bases and J shed 7 bases, with 11 bases lying between them. Using CD45RO/CCR7/CD25/CD127/CD95/CD27, CD4+ naive, central memory, regulatory and stem cell-like memory cells were sorted. As to this clone: Its specificity is not known.

Reverse transcribing all isolated RNA meant expressed TCRB transcripts were sequenced. Mean read depth for naive, central memory and regulatory T cell samples was about 3.6 million reads. Data came from immunoSEQ multiplex PCR; TCRdb stores just in-frame clones and leaves some out. Of roughly 340,000 clones listed, around 13% are singletons. The source of this sequence is a woman between 18 and 29 years old with type 1 diabetes. The specimen was naive CD4+ T cells from blood. The chain has TRBV7-9 and TRBJ1-2; D gene uncertain. CDR3 nucleotides: TGTGCCAGCAGCCCACCGACTGGTGGCTACACCTTC. Translating gives CASSPPTGGYTF.